The 25 T cell receptor beta chains in this list originate from one sample, sequenced in a study of T cell responses to AZD1222 COVID-19 vaccine. Sequencing was performed with immunoSEQ multiplex PCR; in TCRdb, only in-frame clones are kept and a portion is missing. The data hold 99,000 or so clones, with approximately 92% observed a single time. Sample: peripheral blood, taken 28 days after the second AZD1222 dose. These receptors were collected from an adult who received the AZD1222 COVID-19 vaccine.

J is TRBJ2-7 and V is TRBV19; D is possibly TRBD2 (5 bases). Trimming left V 5 bases short and J 2 bases short, with 13 bases between. The CDR3 has 14 residues. In germline, CDR1 is LNHDA, CDR2 SQIVND (reference sequence). The DNA for the CDR3 is TGTGCCAGTAGTCCCCGGGGTTCAACCTACGAGCAGTACTTC. Translation gives CASSPRGSTYEQYF. The whole variable domain, filled in from reference TRBV19 and TRBJ2-7, reads DGGITQSPKYLFRKEGQNVTLSCEQNLNHDAMYWYRQDPGQGLRLIYYSQIVNDFQKGDIAEGYSVSREKKESFPLTVTSAQKNPTAFYLCASSPRGSTYEQYFGPGTRLTVT.

The gene calls are TRBV6-5 and TRBJ2-2; no reliable D call. V was trimmed by 7 bases and J by 0 bases, leaving 6 bases between them. Germline V gene lookup returns CDR1 MNHEY and CDR2 SVGAGI. CDR3 size: 13 residues. The CDR3 DNA sequence: TGTGCCAGCAAGACTGCGAACACCGGGGAGCTGTTTTTT. This translates into CASKTANTGELFF.

The chain links TRBV11-1 to TRBJ2-2; 9 nucleotides match TRBD1. The ends lost 4 bases at V and 5 bases at J; junction bases unmatched: 5. The germline gives CDR1 SGHAT, CDR2 FQDESV (reference sequence). There are 15 residues in the CDR3. CDR3 in DNA: TGTGCCAGCAGCTCCACCGGGACAGGGACCGGGGAGCTGTTTTTT. Protein sequence: CASSSTGTGTGELFF. The complete variable domain, with remaining parts taken from reference TRBV11-1 and TRBJ2-2, reads EAEVAQSPRYKITEKSQAVAFWCDPISGHATLYWYRQILGQGPELLVQFQDESVVDDSQLPKDRFSAERLKGVDSTLKIQPAELGDSAMYLCASSSTGTGTGELFFGEGSRLTVL.

The gene calls are TRBV10-3 and TRBJ1-2; D is perhaps TRBD1 (5 bases). The CDR3 spans 13 residues. V was cut by 6 bases and J by 4 bases, with 12 bases left in between. The germline V gene encodes CDR1 ENHRY and CDR2 SYGVKD. The DNA of the CDR3 is TGTGCCATCAGCGGGGGGGAGTCCTATGGCTACACCTTC. It codes for CAISGGESYGYTF.

The chain couples TRBV6-2 or TRBV6-3 to TRBJ2-7; 9 bases fit TRBD2. The germline V gene encodes CDR1 MNHEY and CDR2 SVGEGT. The CDR3 extends over 15 amino acids. The trim removed 5 bases at V and 3 bases at J, leaving 8 bases unmatched. CDR3 sequence: CASSLPSSGIYEQYF. The CDR3 nucleotides read TGTGCCAGCAGTCTCCCGTCTAGCGGGATCTACGAGCAGTACTTC.

This clone occurred once. The gene calls are TRBV4-1 and TRBJ2-1, with TRBD2 identical over 11 bases. The ends lost 5 bases at V and 3 bases at J; junction bases unmatched: 3. CDR1 is MGHRA, CDR2 YSYEKL, per germline. This CDR3 has 15 amino acids. The CDR3 region has the DNA TGCGCCAGCAGCAGACTAGCGGGAATCTACAATGAGCAGTTCTTC. This translates into CASSRLAGIYNEQFF.

V and J are TRBV20-1 and TRBJ2-7; D may be TRBD1 (5 bases). The germline gives CDR1 DFQATT, CDR2 SNEGSKA (reference sequence). The CDR3 is made up of 11 amino acids. CDR3 loop: CAGRSSYEQYF. CDR3 in DNA: TGCGCAGGGCGGAGTTCCTACGAGCAGTACTTC.

V gene TRBV27 combines with J gene TRBJ1-5; TRBD1 matches 9 bases. The trim removed 6 bases at V and 4 bases at J, leaving 7 bases unmatched. CDR1 and CDR2 (germline): MNHEY, SMNVEV (reference sequence). The CDR3 is 15 amino acids. The CDR3 is CASSRTGGWNQPQHF. The CDR3 DNA reads TGTGCCAGCAGCCGTACAGGGGGCTGGAATCAGCCCCAGCATTTT.

The chain joins TRBV29-1 to TRBJ2-1; D not resolved. CDR1 SQVTM and CDR2 ANQGSEA come from the germline V gene. V lost 3 bases, J lost 2 bases, and 11 bases lay in between. The CDR3 totals 14 residues. The CDR3 nucleotides read TGCAGCGTTGAGGTCGGTCCGGCCTACAATGAGCAGTTCTTC. It is translated as CSVEVGPAYNEQFF.

The rearrangement links TRBV5-3 to TRBJ1-1; the D gene is possibly TRBD1 (5 bases). TRBV5-3 is recorded as an ORF, its role being uncertain. V lost 4 bases, J lost 1 base, and 17 bases lay in between. The CDR3 loop spans 16 amino acids. CDR3 loop: CARSLTTTGQNTEAFF. CDR3 in DNA: TGTGCCAGAAGCCTTACTACAACCGGACAGAACACTGAAGCTTTCTTT.

The CDR3 DNA reads TGTGCCAGCAGTTTAAATGAAAAACTGTTTTTT. Protein: CASSLNEKLFF. This chain links TRBV28 with TRBJ1-4; D gene uncertain. V lost 2 bases to trimming and J lost 5 bases, with 0 bases between them. This CDR3 has 11 amino acids. CDR1 and CDR2 (germline): MDHEN, SYDVKM.

V is TRBV18 and J is TRBJ1-5; unclear D gene. CDR1 KGHSH and CDR2 LQKENI come from the germline V gene. V shed 2 bases and J shed 4 bases, with 6 bases lying between them. The CDR3 sequence is 13 residues long. The CDR3 loop is CASSPAENQPQHF. CDR3 sequence (DNA): TGTGCCAGCTCACCAGCGGAGAATCAGCCCCAGCATTTT.

V gene TRBV5-6 combines with J gene TRBJ2-7; D assignment may be TRBD1 or TRBD2 (5 bases each). Trimming removed 1 base at V and 0 bases at J, with 14 bases between. This CDR3 spans 16 amino acids. Germline lookup yields CDR1 SGHDT and CDR2 YYEEEE. CDR3: CASSLKGTGSSYEQYF. The CDR3 bases are TGTGCCAGCAGCTTGAAAGGGACGGGGAGCTCCTACGAGCAGTACTTC.

The chain joins TRBV19 to TRBJ1-3; D gene unclear. Trimming removed 7 bases at V and 0 bases at J, with 16 bases between. The CDR3 contains 16 residues. CDR1 LNHDA and CDR2 SQIVND come from the germline V gene (reference sequence). The CDR3 DNA is TGTGCCAGTACCCCGGTAGAGGCCAACTCTGGAAACACCATATATTTT. It specifies CASTPVEANSGNTIYF.

The chain combines TRBV5-1 with TRBJ2-1, with D perhaps assigned TRBD1 or TRBD2 (5 bases each). CDR3 size: 15 residues. The germline V and J ends were trimmed by 3 bases and 5 bases, with 15 bases remaining between them. CDR1 and CDR2 (germline): SGHRS, YFSETQ. DNA of the CDR3: TGCGCCAGCAGCTGGGACGGGGCTGGCCACAATGAGCAGTTCTTC. This encodes CASSWDGAGHNEQFF.

This rearrangement joins TRBV18 to TRBJ2-2; 7 positions agree with TRBD1. The V gene's germline CDR1 is KGHSH and CDR2 LQKENI. The CDR3 runs to 15 residues. Trimming cost V 3 bases and J 4 bases; bases outside gene matches: 5. DNA for the CDR3: TGTGCCAGCTCACCGGTGACAGGGCCCACCGGGGAGCTGTTTTTT. Its protein is CASSPVTGPTGELFF. Combining the CDR3 with reference TRBV18 and TRBJ2-2 gives the whole variable domain NAGVMQNPRHLVRRRGQEARLRCSPMKGHSHVYWYRQLPEEGLKFMVYLQKENIIDESGMPKERFSAEFPKEGPSILRIQQVVRGDSAAYFCASSPVTGPTGELFFGEGSRLTVL.

This clone was recorded a few times. The chain couples TRBV18 to TRBJ1-5; D might be TRBD1 (5 bases). Germline V CDR1 and CDR2: KGHSH, LQKENI. CDR3 length: 12 residues. V lost 6 bases, J lost 7 bases, and 10 bases lay in between. In DNA form, the CDR3 reads TGTGCCAGCTCCCGCAGGGACCAGCCCCAGCATTTT. This sequence encodes CASSRRDQPQHF.

The rearrangement links TRBV28 to TRBJ1-1; D is perhaps TRBD1 (5 bases). There are 14 residues in the CDR3. V was trimmed by 5 bases and J by 1 base, leaving 11 bases between them. Germline CDR1 reads MDHEN; CDR2 reads SYDVKM. Here the CDR3 DNA reads TGTGCCAGCAGTCCCCGAAGGGGGAACACTGAAGCTTTCTTT. Encoded protein: CASSPRRGNTEAFF.

This clone appeared once. This rearrangement joins TRBV10-3 to TRBJ1-5, with D unclear. This CDR3 comprises 12 residues. The germline V and J ends were trimmed by 1 base and 7 bases, with 5 bases remaining between them. Looked up from germline, CDR1 is ENHRY and CDR2 is SYGVKD. The DNA for the CDR3 is TGTGCCATCAGTGAGTTAGACCAGCCCCAGCATTTT. Its translation is CAISELDQPQHF.

This chain connects TRBV6-2 or TRBV6-3 to TRBJ2-5; the D gene is possibly TRBD2 (5 bases). Between the trimmed V and J ends, which lost 6 bases and 5 bases, there was a span of 10 bases. In germline, CDR1 is MNHEY, CDR2 SVGEGT. The CDR3 contains 12 residues. CDR3 bases: TGTGCCAGCAGCCCCGGCGGGGAGACCCAGTACTTC. Its translation is CASSPGGETQYF.

The rearrangement links TRBV9 to TRBJ2-5, with a weak D call TRBD2 (6 bases). Looked up from germline, CDR1 is SGDLS and CDR2 is YYNGEE. The CDR3 runs to 13 residues. The germline V and J ends were trimmed by 2 bases and 3 bases, with 8 bases remaining between them. Written as DNA, the CDR3 is TGTGCCAGCAGCGTCGGGGGAGAAGAGACCCAGTACTTC. Translated: CASSVGGEETQYF. Full variable domain (remainder filled in from reference TRBV9 and TRBJ2-5): DSGVTQTPKHLITATGQRVTLRCSPRSGDLSVYWYQQSLDQGLQFLIQYYNGEERAKGNILERFSAQQFPDLHSELNLSSLELGDSALYFCASSVGGEETQYFGPGTRLLVL.

This chain links TRBV27 with TRBJ2-7; weak D call: TRBD2 (5 bases). V was trimmed by 3 bases and J by 3 bases, leaving 12 bases between them. CDR1 MNHEY and CDR2 SMNVEV come from the germline V gene (reference sequence). The CDR3 extends over 14 amino acids. This CDR3 is CASSFVGVSYEQYF. The CDR3 DNA is TGTGCCAGCAGTTTTGTGGGAGTAAGCTACGAGCAGTACTTC.

CDR3 sequence (DNA): TGTGCCAGCAGCCAAGGCATAGACAGTTCCTCTGGAAACACCATATATTTT. Amino acids: CASSQGIDSSSGNTIYF. The rearrangement links TRBV3-1 (or the pseudogene TRBV3-2) to TRBJ1-3; perhaps TRBD1 as D (5 bases). Germline V CDR1 and CDR2: LGHDT, YNNKEL (reference sequence). V lost 1 base and J 0 bases, leaving 13 bases between the germline ends. CDR3 length: 17 amino acids.

The DNA of the CDR3 is TGTGCCAGCAGCTTAGCCCCCCGCTTGGGACTAGCGGGATCCCGCTCCTACGAGCAGTACTTC. This codes for CASSLAPRLGLAGSRSYEQYF. The rearrangement uses TRBV7-2 and TRBJ2-7, with 13 bases identical to TRBD2. Germline CDR1 SGHTA, CDR2 FQGNSA. Trimming removed 0 bases from V and 0 bases from J; junction bases left unmatched: 14. The CDR3 is 21 amino acids.

This clone was seen a few times. J is TRBJ1-1 and V is TRBV28; 11 bases agree with TRBD1. Germline CDR1 reads MDHEN; CDR2 reads SYDVKM. The CDR3 spans 15 residues. J gave up 4 bases and V 1 base, and 2 bases lay outside the gene matches. CDR3 bases: TGTGCCAGCAGTTTATTGGGGACAGGGGGCACTGAAGCTTTCTTT. Translating gives CASSLLGTGGTEAFF.